What follows is one T cell receptor beta chain and its context. Which antigen it targets is not known. No qualities accompany the bases; no much larger clone lies one base away. The axillary draining lymph nodes of breast cancer patients were the source of the lymph node samples. The listed sequencing device is Illumina HiSeq 2000. Multiplex PCR amplification was used to build the TCR beta chain libraries. High-throughput sequencing was used to analyze the amplified TCR beta chain products. TCRdb took the public reads, trimmed them with fastp at Q25, ran MiXCR for clone calling and kept in-frame beta chains. A single entry per CDR3 protein holds the most common genes and DNA from its merged rows. The sample includes around 130,000 distinct CDR3 sequences, with 21% observed a single time. The ten largest clonotypes hold about 2% of the sample. This specimen comes from a study of breast tumors, draining lymph nodes, adjacent tissues (dated by TCRdb to about 2016). At the level of the whole study: TCR beta repertoires were compared across tumor, adjacent nontumor tissue and axillary lymph nodes obtained from breast cancer patients. In human breast cancer, the study set out to assess how tumor, surrounding tissue and draining lymph node repertoires relate to one another and whether T cells might be exchanged between them.

What the study reported, not specific to this receptor: The data were judged consistent with most tumor T cells deriving from the lymph node and then expanding within tumor tissue. Tumor and nontumor tissue repertoires were significantly more similar in luminal-like than in basal-like breast cancer. The conclusion that tumor T cells originate in lymph nodes was presented as consistent with a hypothesis rather than as directly demonstrated. Tumor T-cell repertoires showed less diversity than lymph node repertoires and more diversity than nontumor tissue repertoires, and tumor T-cell repertoires showed preferential V and J gene usage.

The receptor was derived from a female donor with breast cancer. Some clones in this sample may be carry-over from other donors' samples. Sequencing was performed on axillary lymph node tissue.

Here the CDR3 is given as CASSLSFRAETQYF. The nucleotide sequence is given as TGTGCCAGTAGTTTGAGCTTCAGGGCTGAGACCCAGTACTTC. This receptor chain uses TRBV19 and TRBJ2-5; a tentative D match to TRBD1 spans 5 bases. The CDR3 holds 14 amino acids from the cysteine to the phenylalanine. Of the read, only the CDR3 DNA is kept; its 42 bases are in frame from base 1. According to the germline V gene (reference sequence), CDR1 reads LNHDA and CDR2 reads SQIVND. The trim is 5 bases for V and 5 bases for J, with a gap of 15 bases between the germline ends.